This T cell receptor beta chain emerged from a study of radiotherapy plus CTLA-4 blockade in lung cancer. The study's findings and limits: Some TCR clones had been derived from tumors. These clones expanded in peripheral blood after radiotherapy plus ipilimumab.

The germline V gene encodes CDR1 SGHKS and CDR2 YYEKEE (reference sequence). This CDR3 is 12 amino acids long. In regard to this clone: Its target is unknown.

Using immunoSEQ multiplex PCR, the repertoire was profiled, and TCRdb retains in-frame clones only, with some absent. The sample contains 70,000 to 85,000 clones, 74% of which appear only once. The sample consisted of peripheral blood, taken from a patient treated with radiotherapy plus ipilimumab. The TCR was taken from a human donor with non-small cell lung cancer whose response to radiotherapy plus ipilimumab could not be evaluated. The V and J genes are TRBV5-5 and TRBJ2-5; D is unresolved. The J call may be incorrect, as the DNA end agrees better with TRBJ2-7. DNA of the CDR3: TGTGCCAGCAGCTTGGGTTACTACGAGCAGTACTTC. It is translated as CASSLGYYEQYF.